Listed here is a single T cell receptor beta chain. This record belongs to a study of control samples from healthy donors and cancer patients. The CDR3 spans 19 residues. Trimming cost V 3 bases and J 6 bases; bases outside gene matches: 20. Germline CDR1 and CDR2: SGHTA and FQGNSA. TCRdb's table, derived via immunoSEQ multiplex PCR, lists solely in-frame clones and lacks some. The table includes 120,000 or so clones, more than 70% detected once. The clonotype comes from a man aged 60-69 years in good health. V usage is TRBV7-2 and J usage is TRBJ1-1; TRBD1 matches 9 bases. The sequenced sample was blood. CDR3 region: CASSFRTGTGLLIRSEAFF. DNA of the CDR3: TGTGCCAGCAGCTTCAGAACCGGGACAGGGCTCCTTATACGCTCTGAAGCTTTCTTT. Filled out from reference TRBV7-2 and TRBJ1-1, the complete variable domain reads GAGVSQSPSNKVTEKGKDVELRCDPISGHTALYWYRQSLGQGLEFLIYFQGNSAPDKSGLPSDRFSAERTGGSVSTLTIQRTQQEDSAVYLCASSFRTGTGLLIRSEAFFGQGTRLTVV.